This T cell receptor beta chain was retrieved from a study of Graves' ophthalmopathy and Graves' hyperthyroidism. Study conclusions and caveats: Discrimination between ophthalmopathy and stable hyperthyroidism by a 13-signature model showed roughly 85% sensitivity and about 80% specificity.

People with hyperthyroidism were aged 18 to 65 and newly diagnosed, under 2 months' duration. Diagnosis was based on clinical symptoms, serum thyroxine, TRAb, thyroid ultrasound and orbital computed tomography. The CDR3 loop spans 14 amino acids. The germline V gene has CDR1 SQVTM and CDR2 ANQGSEA. The study amplified TCR beta CDR3 regions using RNA transcripts. First-round RT-PCR with HTBI primers preceded a second-round multiplex PCR. TCRdb passed the multiplex PCR reads through MiXCR, listing each CDR3 protein once. Of over a million distinct CDR3 sequences in the sample, about 36% are singletons; the top ten hold 11%. As regards this clonotype: Its antigen is as yet unknown. One junction end does not reproduce the germline sequence, and a read error may be involved.

This TCR was recovered from an adult man with Graves' hyperthyroidism. The rearrangement links TRBV29-1 to TRBJ1-2; D unresolved. The source material was peripheral blood or thyroid tissue (not recorded which). As DNA, the CDR3 is TGCAGCTTGCTAGTGGAATGGGCTAGCGATGGCTGCACCTTC. Translated: CSLLVEWASDGCTF.